These T cell receptor beta chains were read from a single sample in a study of blood T cells in healthy people across ages. Each CDR3 protein is one row after TCRdb ran MiXCR on the 5' RACE reads. Of about 970,000 distinct CDR3 sequences in the sample, roughly half are singletons; the top ten hold about 20%. Sequenced material: blood. These receptors all come from a woman aged 60-75 years in good health. Both conserved end residues are part of each CDR3. The D gene is left open where the match is weak. The listing skips clone size in some rows; elsewhere it reads once, few, many or a size class.

D: NA; size: NA; V: TRBV10-3; J: TRBJ1-1; CDR3: CAISSFGARENTEAFF; DNA: TGTGCCATCAGCTCATTTGGGGCGAGGGAGAACACTGAAGCTTTCTTT
D: NA; size: NA; V: TRBV4-3; J: TRBJ1-4; CDR3: CASSQGGSNEKLFF; DNA: TGCGCCAGCAGCCAAGGGGGAAGTAATGAAAAACTGTTTTTT
D: NA; size: NA; V: TRBV9; J: TRBJ2-3; CDR3: CASSSRGDGTDTQYF; DNA: TGTGCCAGCAGCTCCCGAGGGGACGGTACAGATACGCAGTATTTT
D: TRBD2; size: NA; V: TRBV28; J: TRBJ2-7; CDR3: CASRGLAEKIYYEQYF; DNA: TGTGCCAGCAGGGGACTAGCGGAAAAGATCTACTACGAGCAGTACTTC
D: NA; size: few; V: TRBV27; J: TRBJ2-7; CDR3: CASSISSTTYEQYF; DNA: TGTGCCAGCAGTATAAGTTCTACTACCTACGAGCAGTACTTC
D: NA; size: few; V: TRBV11-3; J: TRBJ2-3; CDR3: CASSLVASSDTQYF; DNA: TGTGCCAGCAGCTTAGTGGCTAGTTCCGATACGCAGTATTTT
D: NA; size: few; V: TRBV4-3; J: TRBJ2-6; CDR3: CASSPLWGSGANVLTF; DNA: TGCGCCAGCAGTCCCCTATGGGGTTCTGGGGCCAACGTCCTGACTTTC
D: NA; size: NA; V: TRBV4-1; J: TRBJ2-1; CDR3: CASTPRNVLVNEQFF; DNA: TGCGCCAGCACCCCAAGGAATGTTCTCGTTAATGAGCAGTTCTTC
D: TRBD2; size: few; V: TRBV6-1; J: TRBJ2-1; CDR3: CASSDGGSYNEQFF; DNA: TGTGCCAGCAGTGATGGCGGGAGCTACAATGAGCAGTTCTTC
D: NA; size: NA; V: TRBV20-1; J: TRBJ2-7; CDR3: CSASLEDTYEQYF; DNA: TGCAGTGCTAGCCTAGAGGATACCTACGAGCAGTACTTC
D: NA; size: few; V: TRBV7-2; J: TRBJ2-3; CDR3: CASSLGVLRTDTQYF; DNA: TGTGCCAGCAGCTTAGGGGTTTTGCGGACAGATACGCAGTATTTT
D: TRBD1; size: NA; V: TRBV20-1; J: TRBJ1-5; CDR3: CSASSPGGQPQHF; DNA: TGCAGTGCTAGTTCGCCAGGGGGTCAGCCCCAGCATTTT
D: TRBD1; size: NA; V: TRBV11-2; J: TRBJ1-5; CDR3: CASSFTGDVTPQHF; DNA: TGTGCCAGCAGCTTCACAGGGGATGTAACTCCCCAGCATTTT
D: TRBD1; size: NA; V: TRBV28; J: TRBJ1-5; CDR3: CASSPTQGQGGYQPQHF; DNA: TGTGCCAGCAGTCCCACCCAGGGACAGGGGGGTTATCAGCCCCAGCATTTT
D: TRBD1; size: NA; V: TRBV7-9; J: TRBJ1-2; CDR3: CASSRTGVLDGYTF; DNA: TGTGCCAGCAGCCGCACAGGGGTCCTAGATGGCTACACCTTC
D: NA; size: NA; V: TRBV10-3; J: TRBJ1-2; CDR3: CAISEPDTSNYGYAF; DNA: TGTGCCATCAGTGAGCCGGACACAAGTAACTATGGCTACGCCTTC
D: NA; size: NA; V: TRBV4-1; J: TRBJ2-7; CDR3: CASSQYIAGPSYEQYF; DNA: TGCGCCAGCAGCCAATACATTGCAGGGCCCTCCTACGAGCAGTACTTC
D: NA; size: few; V: TRBV6-6; J: TRBJ1-4; CDR3: CASSYLGEKLFF; DNA: TGTGCCAGCAGTTATCTGGGTGAAAAACTGTTTTTT
D: TRBD2; size: NA; V: TRBV20-1; J: TRBJ2-4; CDR3: CSAPPGGTAKNIQYF; DNA: TGCAGTGCCCCACCGGGGGGTACGGCCAAAAACATTCAGTACTTC
D: NA; size: NA; V: TRBV2; J: TRBJ2-4; CDR3: CASTYRLANIQYF; DNA: TGTGCCAGCACCTACCGACTCGCAAACATTCAGTACTTC
D: NA; size: NA; V: TRBV2; J: TRBJ2-3; CDR3: CASGWTVPSQYF; DNA: TGTGCCAGCGGATGGACGGTTCCATCGCAGTATTTT
D: TRBD1; size: NA; V: TRBV6-1; J: TRBJ1-2; CDR3: CASSPPATGRYNYGYTF; DNA: TGTGCCAGCAGCCCCCCAGCGACAGGGCGATATAACTATGGCTACACCTTC
D: NA; size: NA; V: TRBV29-1; J: TRBJ2-5; CDR3: CSVEVIGTRYF; DNA: TGCAGCGTTGAAGTAATCGGGACAAGGTACTTC
D: TRBD1; size: NA; V: TRBV7-8; J: TRBJ1-1; CDR3: CASSLEIQGLDTEAFF; DNA: TGTGCCAGCAGCTTGGAAATACAGGGGTTGGACACTGAAGCTTTCTTT
D: NA; size: NA; V: TRBV5-8; J: TRBJ2-2; CDR3: CASSRRTAAINTGELFF; DNA: TGTGCCAGCAGCCGAAGGACAGCTGCAATAAACACCGGGGAGCTGTTTTTT
D: NA; size: once; V: TRBV21-1; J: TRBJ2-5; CDR3: CASSRKPLFDGDYQETQYF; DNA: TGTGCCAGCAGCAGAAAACCCCTTTTCGACGGAGACTACCAAGAGACCCAGTACTTC
D: TRBD2; size: few; V: TRBV4-1; J: TRBJ2-7; CDR3: CASSQSGITISSYEQYF; DNA: TGCGCCAGCAGCCAAAGCGGGATTACTATTAGCTCCTACGAGCAGTACTTC
D: NA; size: few; V: TRBV21-1; J: TRBJ2-5; CDR3: CASSPGRGLSETQYF; DNA: TGTGCCAGCTCCCCGGGAAGGGGGCTATCGGAGACCCAGTACTTC
D: NA; size: NA; V: TRBV12-3/TRBV12-4; J: TRBJ2-3; CDR3: CASSYIRDYTQYF; DNA: TGTGCCAGCAGCTACATCCGGGACTATACGCAGTATTTT
D: NA; size: few; V: TRBV12-3/TRBV12-4; J: TRBJ2-5; CDR3: CASIGVGEETQYF; DNA: TGTGCCAGCATAGGAGTTGGGGAAGAGACCCAGTACTTC
D: TRBD1; size: NA; V: TRBV7-2; J: TRBJ2-1; CDR3: CACSLRDRGSGEQFF; DNA: TGTGCCTGCAGCTTAAGGGACAGGGGAAGCGGTGAGCAGTTCTTC